The present T cell receptor beta chain was sequenced within a study of vaccination effects on CD4 cells after COVID-19. On this clone: Its specificity is unknown.

Here immunoSEQ multiplex PCR was the method, and the copy in TCRdb shows in-frame clones only, minus some. The repertoire holds tens of thousands of clones, with 75% to 80% as singletons. Trimming shortened V by 4 bases and J by 2 bases, and 17 bases separated the two germline ends. CDR1 is MNHEY, CDR2 SVGEGT, per germline. This CDR3 has 16 residues. Researchers isolated CD4+ T cells once approximately 10 days of culture had elapsed. The chain is built from TRBV6-2 or TRBV6-3 and TRBJ1-2; D is perhaps TRBD1 (6 bases). The specimen comprised CD4+ T cells from PBMCs cultured without peptide, sampled before COVID-19 vaccination. The TCR comes from a human donor who had a prior SARS-CoV-2 infection. The CDR3 here is CASSSPDLTGNYGYTF. The CDR3 DNA is TGTGCCAGCAGTTCCCCAGACCTAACAGGGAACTATGGCTACACCTTC.